The present entry profiles one T cell receptor (beta chain) with its context. Its antigen is undetermined. The data are from a study of cytomegalovirus exposure and HLA in healthy donors. Findings and caveats of the study: Investigators reported more than 150 TCR beta chains as tied to cytomegalovirus. Certain indistinguishable V segments, among them TRBV6-2 and TRBV6-3, were excluded.

V gave up 0 bases and J gave up 4 bases; unmatched junction bases: 4. The germline CDR1 and CDR2 sequences are LNHDA and SQIVND (reference sequence). The CDR3 loop spans 16 amino acids. The PCR used 60 Vbeta and 13 Jbeta primers. Produced via immunoSEQ multiplex PCR; TCRdb's table is partial and in-frame only. The sample carries about 180,000 clones, 80% recorded once. The rearrangement links TRBV19 to TRBJ2-3; 10 bases line up with TRBD1. Input material: PBMCs. The TCR was taken from a girl between 5 and 17 years old in good health and CMV-seropositive. The CDR3 bases are TGTGCCAGTAGTATAGATCGGGACAGGGGCCCAGATACGCAGTATTTT. This translates into CASSIDRDRGPDTQYF.